The rows below give T cell receptor beta chains drawn from one sample of a study of T-cell reconstitution after alpha-beta-depleted transplantation in children. One entry per CDR3 protein results from TCRdb running MiXCR on the PCR reads. The data hold some 220,000 distinct CDR3 sequences, with approximately 11% observed a single time. The source was PBMCs, collected before TCRalphabeta/CD19-depleted stem cell transplant. Every receptor here comes from a child under two years old with acute myeloid leukemia, due to receive a stem cell transplant. CDR3s include the opening cysteine and the closing phenylalanine or tryptophan. A D gene is named only where the DNA matches it firmly. Only some rows state a clone size, as once, few, many or a class for expanded clones.

v_call	clone_size	d_call	j_call	cdr3_aa	cdr3_nt
TRBV5-6	many	-	TRBJ2-5	CASSLYREPQETQYF	TGTGCCAGCAGCTTGTATCGGGAGCCACAAGAGACCCAGTACTTC
TRBV12-3/TRBV12-4	-	-	TRBJ1-4	CASSLWDLDEKLFF	TGTGCCAGCAGTTTGTGGGACCTGGACGAAAAACTGTTTTTT
TRBV27	many	TRBD2	TRBJ2-1	CASSGRLVGRLEQFF	TGTGCCAGCAGTGGCCGACTAGTCGGGAGGTTGGAACAGTTCTTC
TRBV7-2	-	-	TRBJ1-1	CASSQSLWARTEAFF	TGTGCCAGCAGCCAAAGTCTGTGGGCGCGCACTGAAGCTTTCTTT
TRBV6-2/TRBV6-3	many	-	TRBJ1-2	CASSFDHRASYTF	TGTGCCAGCAGTTTTGATCACAGGGCGAGCTACACCTTC
TRBV12-3/TRBV12-4	-	-	TRBJ2-7	CASSFSRRSSYEQYF	TGTGCCAGCAGTTTTTCCCGACGGAGCTCCTACGAGCAGTACTTC
TRBV5-5	many	-	TRBJ2-5	CASRPGTQETQYF	TGTGCCAGCAGACCCGGGACGCAAGAGACCCAGTACTTC
TRBV7-2	many	-	TRBJ2-1	CASSSTRKVYNEQFF	TGTGCCAGCAGCTCGACTAGGAAGGTATACAATGAGCAGTTCTTC
TRBV6-1	-	-	TRBJ2-4	CASKPGALAKNIQYF	TGTGCCAGCAAGCCGGGGGCTTTAGCCAAAAACATTCAGTACTTC
TRBV7-2	many	-	TRBJ2-5	CASSTRQETQYF	TGTGCCAGCAGCACCCGGCAAGAGACCCAGTACTTC
TRBV5-1	many	TRBD2	TRBJ2-1	CASGSGTSGYNEQFF	TGCGCCAGCGGATCGGGGACTAGCGGTTACAATGAGCAGTTCTTC
TRBV5-1	many	TRBD1	TRBJ2-1	CASSLARGQGLNEQFF	TGCGCCAGCAGCTTGGCGAGGGGACAGGGCCTCAATGAGCAGTTCTTC
TRBV5-6	-	TRBD1	TRBJ2-5	CASSPTTGGLETQYF	TGTGCCAGCAGCCCCACGACAGGGGGCCTTGAGACCCAGTACTTC
TRBV4-1	-	-	TRBJ1-5	CASSQLLRQPQHF	TGCGCCAGCAGCCAACTTCTTCGGCAGCCCCAGCATTTT
TRBV24-1	many	-	TRBJ2-3	CATSDPGTDTQYF	TGTGCCACCAGTGACCCCGGGACAGATACGCAGTATTTT
TRBV20-1	many	-	TRBJ2-7	CSARETGTIYEQYF	TGCAGTGCTAGAGAGACCGGGACCATCTACGAGCAGTACTTC
TRBV11-2	few	-	TRBJ1-1	CASSSPSDWYGQNTEAFF	TGTGCCAGCAGCTCCCCTTCAGATTGGTATGGGCAGAACACTGAAGCTTTCTTT
TRBV24-1	-	TRBD1	TRBJ2-1	CATSDPPGQGHEQFF	TGTGCCACCAGTGATCCCCCTGGACAGGGCCATGAGCAGTTCTTC
TRBV7-8	many	-	TRBJ1-1	CASSLAGSRGRNTEAFF	TGTGCCAGCAGCTTAGCGGGGTCCAGGGGCAGGAACACTGAAGCTTTCTTT
TRBV30	many	TRBD2	TRBJ2-3	CARTSGLNTDTQYF	TGTGCCCGGACTAGCGGGCTTAACACAGATACGCAGTATTTT
TRBV4-2	many	-	TRBJ2-5	CASSQERLGLEETQYF	TGTGCCAGCAGCCAAGAGAGATTGGGGCTAGAGGAGACCCAGTACTTC
TRBV5-1	many	TRBD2	TRBJ2-1	CASSSTSGRIEQFF	TGCGCCAGCAGCTCGACTAGCGGGAGAATCGAGCAGTTCTTC
TRBV24-1	few	-	TRBJ1-1	CATSDGPWGGTEAFF	TGTGCCACCAGTGATGGCCCGTGGGGTGGCACTGAAGCTTTCTTT
TRBV20-1	many	-	TRBJ2-1	CSARGAVSVNNEQFF	TGCAGTGCTAGAGGGGCTGTTAGTGTTAACAATGAGCAGTTCTTC
TRBV2	few	TRBD1	TRBJ2-1	CASSEWRWTGTYNEQFF	TGTGCCAGCAGTGAATGGAGGTGGACAGGGACCTACAATGAGCAGTTCTTC
TRBV20-1	many	TRBD2	TRBJ2-5	CSASDGTSGRKETQYF	TGCAGTGCTAGCGACGGGACTAGCGGGAGGAAAGAGACCCAGTACTTC
TRBV5-1	many	TRBD2	TRBJ2-1	CASSLPGASGLNEQFF	TGCGCCAGCAGCTTGCCGGGGGCTAGCGGGTTAAATGAGCAGTTCTTC
TRBV11-2	few	-	TRBJ2-5	CASSSAGVDGETQYF	TGTGCCAGCAGCTCCGCCGGCGTGGACGGAGAGACCCAGTACTTC
TRBV5-1	many	TRBD2	TRBJ2-1	CASKLPGQMTSGGEQFF	TGCGCCAGCAAACTCCCGGGACAGATGACTAGCGGGGGCGAGCAGTTCTTC
TRBV20-1	many	TRBD2	TRBJ2-5	CSARLLAARQETQYF	TGCAGTGCTAGACTTCTAGCGGCGCGACAAGAGACCCAGTACTTC
TRBV6-2/TRBV6-3	-	TRBD2	TRBJ2-3	CASSSGAAGGLDTQYF	TGTGCCAGCAGTTCCGGAGCGGCGGGGGGGCTGGATACGCAGTATTTT
TRBV5-1	many	-	TRBJ2-3	CASSLGPLRDTQYF	TGCGCCAGCAGCTTGGGACCGCTAAGGGATACGCAGTATTTT
TRBV7-9	many	-	TRBJ1-5	CASSLAGNNQPQHF	TGTGCCAGCAGCTTAGCCGGTAACAATCAGCCCCAGCATTTT
TRBV6-2/TRBV6-3	many	-	TRBJ2-1	CASSYPKTYNEQFF	TGTGCCAGCAGTTACCCAAAGACCTACAATGAGCAGTTCTTC
TRBV18	-	-	TRBJ1-4	CASSLWQSKAEKLFF	TGTGCCAGCTCGCTGTGGCAGTCAAAGGCTGAAAAACTGTTTTTT
TRBV12-3/TRBV12-4	many	-	TRBJ2-1	CASSLGGADEQFF	TGTGCCAGCAGCCTAGGGGGGGCGGATGAGCAGTTCTTC
TRBV7-2	many	-	TRBJ1-5	CASSSDGRRNQPQHF	TGTGCCAGCAGCTCTGACGGCCGGCGTAATCAGCCCCAGCATTTT
TRBV10-3	many	TRBD1	TRBJ2-1	CAISAGTEYNEQFF	TGTGCCATCAGCGCAGGGACAGAGTACAATGAGCAGTTCTTC
TRBV12-3/TRBV12-4	many	-	TRBJ1-1	CASSGQMNTEAFF	TGCGCCAGCAGTGGACAAATGAACACTGAAGCTTTCTTT
TRBV28	-	-	TRBJ1-1	CASSLIGAPEAFF	TGTGCCAGCAGTTTAATTGGGGCCCCTGAAGCTTTCTTT
TRBV20-1	many	TRBD2	TRBJ2-5	CSATLGTGGAGTQYF	TGCAGTGCTACCCTCGGAACCGGGGGGGCTGGGACCCAGTACTTC
TRBV19	many	TRBD1	TRBJ2-1	CASSINFGTGSYNEQFF	TGTGCCAGTAGTATTAATTTCGGGACAGGCTCCTACAATGAGCAGTTCTTC
TRBV7-8	-	-	TRBJ1-1	CASSPPQLGGTEAFF	TGTGCCAGCAGCCCACCGCAGTTAGGAGGCACTGAAGCTTTCTTT
TRBV7-2	many	-	TRBJ2-7	CASSTTYEQYF	TGTGCCAGCAGCACCACCTACGAGCAGTACTTC
TRBV5-6	many	-	TRBJ2-7	CASSLAGLAAAYEQYF	TGTGCCAGCAGCTTGGCCGGGTTAGCGGCCGCCTACGAGCAGTACTTC